Listed here are 9 T cell receptor beta chains from one sample, sequenced in a study. MiXCR was run by TCRdb on the 5' RACE reads, yielding one entry per CDR3 protein. The sample lists 46,000 or so distinct CDR3 sequences; approximately 23% were seen once. Tregs were sorted as CD4+CD25+CD127-/low cells. Material: Tregs sorted from a lymph node. These receptors all stem from a female donor with breast cancer.

This clonotype was seen at least ten times. This rearrangement joins TRBV5-1 to TRBJ2-1, with 14 bases aligning to TRBD2. Germline V gene sequence: CDR1 SGHRS, CDR2 YFSETQ. Losses at the gene ends were 3 bases for V and 5 bases for J; bases not matched to a gene: 19. CDR3 length equals 21 residues. In nucleotides, the CDR3 is TGCGCCAGCAGCTCAACGACTAGCGGGAGGGTCAGTAGGCACTCGAACAATGAGCAGTTCTTC. This encodes CASSSTTSGRVSRHSNNEQFF.

The chain has TRBV3-1 and TRBJ2-1, with D possibly being TRBD2 (6 bases). The CDR3 length is 13 residues. Germline V gives CDR1 LGHDT, CDR2 YNNKEL (reference sequence). Trimming removed 5 bases at V and 12 bases at J, with 17 bases between. The CDR3 sequence: CASSSRLDRAQFF. CDR3 sequence (DNA): TGTGCCAGCAGCTCCCGACTAGATCGAGCGCAGTTCTTC.

This clonotype came up many times. One end of the junction fails to match germline, which may point to a read error. The chain recombines TRBV7-7 with TRBJ2-1; 15 bases are shared with TRBD2. The length of the CDR3 is 14 residues. Germline V gives CDR1 SSHAT, CDR2 FNYEAQ (reference sequence). The CDR3 DNA sequence: TGTGCTAGCAGCGGACTAGCGGGAGGGGGGGAGCAGTTCTTC. Translated: CASSGLAGGGEQFF.

The table lists this clonotype with a count of one. Being one base from a much bigger clone, this may be a read error. V gene TRBV27 combines with J gene TRBJ2-7; a possible D gene is TRBD1 (6 bases). This CDR3 contains 13 residues. The germline CDR1 and CDR2 sequences are MNHEY and SMNVEV (reference sequence). The CDR3 sequence: CANSPGQSYEQYF. The CDR3 DNA follows: TGTGCCAACAGTCCCGGACAGTCCTACGAGCAGTACTTC.

The V gene is TRBV5-6, the J gene TRBJ2-3, with unresolved D. From germline, CDR1 is SGHDT and CDR2 YYEEEE. The V and J ends lost 1 base and 4 bases respectively, with 4 bases between them. CDR3 length equals 12 residues. The CDR3: CASSLLPDTQYF. The CDR3 coding sequence is TGTGCCAGCAGCTTGTTGCCAGATACGCAGTATTTT. Full variable domain (missing parts from reference TRBV5-6 and TRBJ2-3): DAGVTQSPTHLIKTRGQQVTLRCSPKSGHDTVSWYQQALGQGPQFIFQYYEEEERQRGNFPDRFSGHQFPNYSSELNVNALLLGDSALYLCASSLLPDTQYFGPGTRLTVL.

Only a few counts were recorded for this clonotype. The chain recombines TRBV11-3 with TRBJ2-1, with 8 bases aligning to TRBD2. The CDR3 loop spans 16 amino acids. The V segment lost 0 bases and the J segment 7 bases; nucleotides outside the gene matches: 8. CDR1 is SGHNT, CDR2 YENEEA, per germline. Written as DNA, the CDR3 is TGTGCCAGCAGCTTAGATTCCGCCGGGAGGGCTAATGAGCAGTTCTTC. This gives the protein CASSLDSAGRANEQFF.

Concerning this clonotype itself: Germline and junction disagree at one end, which may indicate a read error. The chain joins TRBV12-3 or TRBV12-4 to TRBJ2-1; 7 bases align to TRBD2. This CDR3 comprises 16 residues. The CDR3 nucleotides are TGTGCCAGCAGTTCACCCGGGACTATCTCCTACTATGAGCAGTTCTTC. Protein sequence: CASSSPGTISYYEQFF.

The rearrangement joins TRBV5-1 to TRBJ2-3, with D hard to call. This CDR3 region has 13 residues. Per the germline V gene, CDR1 is SGHRS and CDR2 is YFSETQ. V was trimmed by 1 base and J by 5 bases, leaving 8 bases between them. This CDR3 reads CASSLSTGDTQYF. CDR3 DNA: TGCGCCAGCAGCTTGTCCACGGGAGATACGCAGTATTTT. The complete variable domain, with remaining parts taken from reference TRBV5-1 and TRBJ2-3, reads KAGVTQTPRYLIKTRGQQVTLSCSPISGHRSVSWYQQTPGQGLQFLFEYFSETQRNKGNFPGRFSGRQFSNSRSEMNVSTLELGDSALYLCASSLSTGDTQYFGPGTRLTVL.

This clonotype was seen more than once but under ten times. The chain is built from TRBV24-1 and TRBJ1-5; D is unclear. The ends were cut back, 9 bases at V and 1 base at J, with 3 bases in the middle. The CDR3 covers 11 residues. Germline CDR1 reads KGHDR; CDR2 reads SFDVKD. CDR3 DNA sequence: TGTGCCACCGGGAGCAATCAGCCCCAGCATTTT. The encoded protein is CATGSNQPQHF.